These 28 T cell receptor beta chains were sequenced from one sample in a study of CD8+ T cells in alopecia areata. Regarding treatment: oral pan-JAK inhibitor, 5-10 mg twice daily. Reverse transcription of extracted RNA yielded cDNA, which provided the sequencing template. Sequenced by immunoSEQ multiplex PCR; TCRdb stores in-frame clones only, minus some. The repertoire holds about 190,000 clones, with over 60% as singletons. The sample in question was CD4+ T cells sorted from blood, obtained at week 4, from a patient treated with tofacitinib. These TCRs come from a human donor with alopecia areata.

The CDR3 DNA reads TGCAGCGTTGGACACAGCTACGAGCAGTACTTC. Translated, it gives CSVGHSYEQYF. This rearrangement joins TRBV29-1 to TRBJ2-7; D not certain. The CDR3 extends over 11 amino acids. From germline, CDR1 is SQVTM and CDR2 ANQGSEA. V was trimmed by 4 bases and J by 3 bases, leaving 7 bases between them.

The CDR3 DNA sequence: TGTGCCAGCAGTGAAGCGGGGGGGTCTGGCTACACCTTC. Translation: CASSEAGGSGYTF. The chain recombines TRBV2 with TRBJ1-2; a possible D gene is TRBD1 (5 bases). Trimming removed 0 bases from V and 7 bases from J, with 9 bases in between. This CDR3 spans 13 amino acids. CDR1 is SNHLY and CDR2 is FYNNEI in the germline V gene.

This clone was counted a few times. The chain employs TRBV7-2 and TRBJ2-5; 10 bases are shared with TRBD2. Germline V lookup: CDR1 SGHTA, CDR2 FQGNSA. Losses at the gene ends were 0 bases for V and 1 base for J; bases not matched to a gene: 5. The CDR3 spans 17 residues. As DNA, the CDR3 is TGTGCCAGCAGCTTAGCTTCAGCGGGGGGGCTCCAAGAGACCCAGTACTTC. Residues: CASSLASAGGLQETQYF.

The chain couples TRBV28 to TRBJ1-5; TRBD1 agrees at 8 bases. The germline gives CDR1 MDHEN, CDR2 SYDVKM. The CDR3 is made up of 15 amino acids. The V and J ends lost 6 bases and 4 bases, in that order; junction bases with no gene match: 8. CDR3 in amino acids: CASRYSDRANQPQHF. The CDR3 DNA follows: TGTGCCAGCAGATACTCGGACAGGGCGAATCAGCCCCAGCATTTT.

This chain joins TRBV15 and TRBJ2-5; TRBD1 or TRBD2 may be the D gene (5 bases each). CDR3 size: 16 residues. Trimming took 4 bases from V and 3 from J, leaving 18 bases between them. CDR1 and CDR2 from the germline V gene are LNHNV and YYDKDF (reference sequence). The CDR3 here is CATSISGRGRKETQYF. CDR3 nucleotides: TGTGCCACCAGCATCTCAGGCCGGGGCCGAAAAGAGACCCAGTACTTC.

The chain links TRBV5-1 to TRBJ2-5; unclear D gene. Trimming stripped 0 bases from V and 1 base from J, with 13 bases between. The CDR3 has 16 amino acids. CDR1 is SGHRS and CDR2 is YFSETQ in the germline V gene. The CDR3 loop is CASSLAPPMGQETQYF. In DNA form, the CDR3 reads TGCGCCAGCAGCTTGGCCCCCCCTATGGGCCAAGAGACCCAGTACTTC.

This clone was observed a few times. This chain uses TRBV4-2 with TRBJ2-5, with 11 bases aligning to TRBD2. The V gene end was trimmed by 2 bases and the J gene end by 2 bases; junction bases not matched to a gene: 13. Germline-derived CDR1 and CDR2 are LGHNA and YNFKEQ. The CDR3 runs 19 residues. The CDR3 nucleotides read TGTGCCAGCAGCCAACAGGACACTAGCGGGGGAGCGTTTCAAGAGACCCAGTACTTC. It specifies CASSQQDTSGGAFQETQYF.

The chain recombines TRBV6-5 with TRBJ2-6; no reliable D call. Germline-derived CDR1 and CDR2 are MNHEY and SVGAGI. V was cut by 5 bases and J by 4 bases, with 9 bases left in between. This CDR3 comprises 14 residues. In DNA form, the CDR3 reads TGTGCCAGCAGTCCCCTAGGAGGGGCCAACGTCCTGACTTTC. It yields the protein CASSPLGGANVLTF.

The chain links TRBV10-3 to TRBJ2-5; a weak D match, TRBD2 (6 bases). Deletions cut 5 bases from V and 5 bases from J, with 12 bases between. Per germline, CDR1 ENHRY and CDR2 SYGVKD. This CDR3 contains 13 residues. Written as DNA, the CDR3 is TGTGCCATCAGTCCGGGGGTGAGGGAGACCCAGTACTTC. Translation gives CAISPGVRETQYF.

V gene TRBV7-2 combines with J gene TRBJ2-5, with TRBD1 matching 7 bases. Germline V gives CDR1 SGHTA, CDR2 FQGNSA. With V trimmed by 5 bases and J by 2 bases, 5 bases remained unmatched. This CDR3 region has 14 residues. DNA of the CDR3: TGTGCCAGCAGCCAGACAGGGAATCAAGAGACCCAGTACTTC. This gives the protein CASSQTGNQETQYF.

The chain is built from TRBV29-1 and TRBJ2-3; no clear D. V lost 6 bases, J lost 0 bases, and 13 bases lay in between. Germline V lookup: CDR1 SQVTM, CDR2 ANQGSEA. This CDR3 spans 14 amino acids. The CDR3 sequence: CSVARTSSTDTQYF. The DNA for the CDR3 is TGCAGCGTCGCAAGGACCAGTAGCACAGATACGCAGTATTTT.

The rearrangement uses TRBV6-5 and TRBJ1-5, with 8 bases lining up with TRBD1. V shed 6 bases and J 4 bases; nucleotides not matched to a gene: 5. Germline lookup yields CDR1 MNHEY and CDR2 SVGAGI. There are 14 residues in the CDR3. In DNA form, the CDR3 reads TGTGCCAGCAGCGGGACAGGCGGAAATCAGCCCCAGCATTTT. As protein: CASSGTGGNQPQHF.

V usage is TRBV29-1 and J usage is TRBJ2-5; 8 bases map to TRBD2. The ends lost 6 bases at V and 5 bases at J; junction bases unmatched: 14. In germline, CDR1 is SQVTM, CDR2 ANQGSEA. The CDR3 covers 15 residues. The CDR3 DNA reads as TGCAGCGTCGCCAGGGGAGCGGGGGAGGTGGAGACCCAGTACTTC. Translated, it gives CSVARGAGEVETQYF.

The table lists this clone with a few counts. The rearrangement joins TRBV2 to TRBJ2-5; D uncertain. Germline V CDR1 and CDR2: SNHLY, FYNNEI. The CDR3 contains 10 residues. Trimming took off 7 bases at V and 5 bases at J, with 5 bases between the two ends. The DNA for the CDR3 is TGTGCCAGCACGAGGGAGACCCAGTACTTC. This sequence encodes CASTRETQYF.

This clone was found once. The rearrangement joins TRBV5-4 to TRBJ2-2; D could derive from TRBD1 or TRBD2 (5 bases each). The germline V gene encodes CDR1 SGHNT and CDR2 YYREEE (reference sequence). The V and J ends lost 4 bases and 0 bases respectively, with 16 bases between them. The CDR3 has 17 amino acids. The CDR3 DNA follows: TGTGCCAGCAGCCAAGTTGGGGACGCCACGAACACCGGGGAGCTGTTTTTT. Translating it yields CASSQVGDATNTGELFF.

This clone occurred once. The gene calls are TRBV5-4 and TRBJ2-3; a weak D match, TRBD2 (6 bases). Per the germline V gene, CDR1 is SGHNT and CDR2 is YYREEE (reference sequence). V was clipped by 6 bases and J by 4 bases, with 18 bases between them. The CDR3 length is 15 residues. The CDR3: CASTEERGGADTQYF. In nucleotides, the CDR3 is TGTGCCAGCACCGAAGAGAGGGGAGGCGCAGATACGCAGTATTTT.

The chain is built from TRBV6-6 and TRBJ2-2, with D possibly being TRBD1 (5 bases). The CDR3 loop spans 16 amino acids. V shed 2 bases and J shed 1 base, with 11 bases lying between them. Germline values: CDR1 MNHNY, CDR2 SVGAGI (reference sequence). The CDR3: CASSYASGMNTGELFF. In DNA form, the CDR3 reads TGTGCCAGCAGTTACGCTTCAGGGATGAACACCGGGGAGCTGTTTTTT.

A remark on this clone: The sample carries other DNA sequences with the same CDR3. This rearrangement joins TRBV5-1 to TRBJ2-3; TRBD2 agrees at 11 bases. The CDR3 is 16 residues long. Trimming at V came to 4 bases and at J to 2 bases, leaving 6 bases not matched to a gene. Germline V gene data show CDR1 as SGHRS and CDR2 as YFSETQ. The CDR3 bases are TGCGCCAGCAGCCCCGGACTAGCGGGCTCCACAGATACGCAGTATTTT. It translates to CASSPGLAGSTDTQYF. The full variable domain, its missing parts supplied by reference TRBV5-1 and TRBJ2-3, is KAGVTQTPRYLIKTRGQQVTLSCSPISGHRSVSWYQQTPGQGLQFLFEYFSETQRNKGNFPGRFSGRQFSNSRSEMNVSTLELGDSALYLCASSPGLAGSTDTQYFGPGTRLTVL.

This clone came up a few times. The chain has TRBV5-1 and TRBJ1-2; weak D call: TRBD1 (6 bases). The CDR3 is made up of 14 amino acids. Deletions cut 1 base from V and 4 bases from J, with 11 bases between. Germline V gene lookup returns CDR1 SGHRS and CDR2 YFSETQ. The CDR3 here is CASSLRQDGYGYTF. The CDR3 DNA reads TGCGCCAGCAGCTTGCGACAGGATGGCTATGGCTACACCTTC.

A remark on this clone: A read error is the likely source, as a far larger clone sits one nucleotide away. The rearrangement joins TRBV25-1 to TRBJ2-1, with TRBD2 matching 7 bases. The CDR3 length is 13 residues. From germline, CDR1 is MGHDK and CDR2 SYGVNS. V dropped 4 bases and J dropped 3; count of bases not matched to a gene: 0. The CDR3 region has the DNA TGTGCCAGCAGTGGGGACTACTACAATGAGCAGTTCTTC. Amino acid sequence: CASSGDYYNEQFF.

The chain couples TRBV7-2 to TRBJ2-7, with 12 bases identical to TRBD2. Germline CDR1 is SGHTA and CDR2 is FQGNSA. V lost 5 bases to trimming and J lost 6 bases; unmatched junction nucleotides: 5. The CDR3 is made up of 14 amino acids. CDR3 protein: CASSPSGGEREQYF. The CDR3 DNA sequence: TGTGCCAGCAGCCCTAGCGGGGGGGAACGCGAGCAGTACTTC.

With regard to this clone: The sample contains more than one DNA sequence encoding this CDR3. CDR3 DNA: TGTGCCTGGAGTGTACTAGGGTATGGCTACACCTTC. It is translated as CAWSVLGYGYTF. This chain connects TRBV30 to TRBJ1-2; no definite D call. Trimming cost V 0 bases and J 5 bases, with 7 bases left between them. Germline V CDR1 and CDR2: GTSNPN, SVGIG (reference sequence). There are 12 residues in the CDR3.

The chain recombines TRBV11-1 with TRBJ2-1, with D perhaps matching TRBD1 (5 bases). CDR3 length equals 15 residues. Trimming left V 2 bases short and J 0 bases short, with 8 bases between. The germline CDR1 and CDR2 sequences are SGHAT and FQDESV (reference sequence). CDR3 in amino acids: CASSLQGGSYNEQFF. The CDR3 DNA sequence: TGTGCCAGCAGCTTACAGGGCGGCTCCTACAATGAGCAGTTCTTC.

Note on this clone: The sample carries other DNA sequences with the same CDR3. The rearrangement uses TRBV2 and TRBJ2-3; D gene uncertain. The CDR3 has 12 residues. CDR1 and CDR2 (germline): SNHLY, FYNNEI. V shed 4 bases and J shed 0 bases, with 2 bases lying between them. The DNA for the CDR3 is TGTGCCAGCAGTGTAAGCACAGATACGCAGTATTTT. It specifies CASSVSTDTQYF. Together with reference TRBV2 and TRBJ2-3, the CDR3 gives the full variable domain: EPEVTQTPSHQVTQMGQEVILRCVPISNHLYFYWYRQILGQKVEFLVSFYNNEISEKSEIFDDQFSVERPDGSNFTLKIRSTKLEDSAMYFCASSVSTDTQYFGPGTRLTVL.

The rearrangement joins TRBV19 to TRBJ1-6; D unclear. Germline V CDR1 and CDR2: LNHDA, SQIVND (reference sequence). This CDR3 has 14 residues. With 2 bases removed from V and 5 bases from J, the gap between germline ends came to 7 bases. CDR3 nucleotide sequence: TGTGCCAGTAGTATAAGACCCGATAATTCACCCCTCCACTTT. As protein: CASSIRPDNSPLHF.

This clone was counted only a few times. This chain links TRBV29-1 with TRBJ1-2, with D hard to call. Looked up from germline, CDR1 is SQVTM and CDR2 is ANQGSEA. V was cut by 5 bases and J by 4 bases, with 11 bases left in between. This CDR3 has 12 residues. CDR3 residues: CSVPTSFYGYTF. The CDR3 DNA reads TGCAGCGTTCCGACGTCGTTCTATGGCTACACCTTC.

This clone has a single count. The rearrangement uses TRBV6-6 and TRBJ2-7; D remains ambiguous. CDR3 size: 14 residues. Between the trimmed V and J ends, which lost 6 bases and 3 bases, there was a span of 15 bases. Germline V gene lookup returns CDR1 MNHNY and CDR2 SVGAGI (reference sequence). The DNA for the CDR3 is TGTGCCAGCAGACGGACGGAACTAATCTACGAGCAGTACTTC. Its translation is CASRRTELIYEQYF.

Written as DNA, the CDR3 is TGCGCCAGCAGATACAAGAGTGACACTGAAGCTTTCTTT. Its protein product is CASRYKSDTEAFF. This sequence joins TRBV23-1 and TRBJ1-1; unclear D gene. TRBV23-1 belongs to the ORF category, with a function that is uncertain. Trimming stripped 6 bases from V and 3 bases from J, with 11 bases between. CDR3 length equals 13 residues.